This is a list of T cell receptor beta chains from one sample in a study of Ad26.COV2.S vaccination and SARS-CoV-2 variants. Sequencing used immunoSEQ multiplex PCR; TCRdb keeps in-frame clones, though not all of them. The data hold fewer than 500,000 clones, with roughly 88% observed a single time. The sample consisted of peripheral blood, taken in a trial of Ad26.COV2.S vaccine versus placebo. The source is a person aged 18-65 years who received the Ad26.COV2.S COVID-19 vaccine or a placebo. Both conserved end residues are part of each CDR3. Fields, in order: CDR3 protein, CDR3 DNA, J gene, CDR3 length, D gene, V gene, clone size. D genes are given only for firm matches. Expanded clones are given a class, and other clones once, few, many or no size at all.

CDR3aa: CASSRDPLQETQYF
CDR3nt: TGTGCCAGCAGCCGGGACCCCCTGCAAGAGACCCAGTACTTC
j_gene: TRBJ2-5
len: 14
d_gene: NA
v_gene: TRBV9
abundance: once

CDR3aa: CASSYQQGGQPQHF
CDR3nt: TGTGCCAGCAGTTATCAACAGGGAGGTCAGCCCCAGCATTTT
j_gene: TRBJ1-5
len: 14
d_gene: NA
v_gene: TRBV6-1
abundance: NA

CDR3aa: CASSADRGRVTGANVLTF
CDR3nt: TGTGCCAGCAGCGCGGACAGGGGGCGTGTAACTGGGGCCAACGTCCTGACTTTC
j_gene: TRBJ2-6
len: 18
d_gene: TRBD1
v_gene: TRBV9
abundance: NA

CDR3aa: CASSKLAGGPASGANVLTF
CDR3nt: TGCGCCAGCAGCAAACTAGCGGGAGGGCCTGCTTCTGGGGCCAACGTCCTGACTTTC
j_gene: TRBJ2-6
len: 19
d_gene: TRBD2
v_gene: TRBV5-1
abundance: NA

CDR3aa: CATGTSAVEQFF
CDR3nt: TGTGCCACCGGGACTAGCGCGGTTGAGCAGTTCTTC
j_gene: TRBJ2-1
len: 12
d_gene: TRBD2
v_gene: TRBV28
abundance: NA

CDR3aa: CATSRVSTDTQYF
CDR3nt: TGTGCCACCAGCAGAGTAAGCACAGATACGCAGTATTTT
j_gene: TRBJ2-3
len: 13
d_gene: NA
v_gene: TRBV15
abundance: NA

CDR3aa: CASSFPGVTDTQYF
CDR3nt: TGTGCCAGCAGTTTCCCGGGAGTAACAGATACGCAGTATTTT
j_gene: TRBJ2-3
len: 14
d_gene: NA
v_gene: TRBV6-6
abundance: NA

CDR3aa: CASSPGQGNTGELFF
CDR3nt: TGTGCCAGCAGCCCGGGACAGGGTAACACCGGGGAGCTGTTTTTT
j_gene: TRBJ2-2
len: 15
d_gene: TRBD1
v_gene: TRBV9
abundance: NA

CDR3aa: CASSYDLTGTSGRAAYEQYF
CDR3nt: TGTGCCAGCAGTTACGATCTGACCGGGACTAGCGGGAGGGCCGCCTACGAGCAGTACTTC
j_gene: TRBJ2-7
len: 20
d_gene: TRBD2
v_gene: TRBV6-2/TRBV6-3
abundance: few

CDR3aa: CASSRVSGSYNEQFF
CDR3nt: TGTGCCAGCAGCCGGGTATCGGGCTCCTACAATGAGCAGTTCTTC
j_gene: TRBJ2-1
len: 15
d_gene: NA
v_gene: TRBV3-1/TRBV3-2
abundance: NA

CDR3aa: CASSAPSGRAIEQFF
CDR3nt: TGTGCCAGCAGCGCCCCTAGCGGGAGGGCCATTGAGCAGTTCTTC
j_gene: TRBJ2-1
len: 15
d_gene: TRBD2
v_gene: TRBV7-2
abundance: NA

CDR3aa: CASRERLTDTQYF
CDR3nt: TGTGCCAGCAGAGAGCGGCTCACAGATACGCAGTATTTT
j_gene: TRBJ2-3
len: 13
d_gene: NA
v_gene: TRBV9
abundance: NA

CDR3aa: CASSLDAGGFGGYTF
CDR3nt: TGTGCCAGCAGCTTGGATGCAGGGGGTTTCGGTGGCTACACCTTC
j_gene: TRBJ1-2
len: 15
d_gene: TRBD1
v_gene: TRBV5-5
abundance: NA

CDR3aa: CASSPGTGALQAFF
CDR3nt: TGCGCCAGCAGCCCCGGGACAGGGGCATTACAAGCTTTCTTT
j_gene: TRBJ1-1
len: 14
d_gene: TRBD1
v_gene: TRBV5-1
abundance: NA

CDR3aa: CASSLVSGRAGGELFF
CDR3nt: TGTGCCAGCAGCTTAGTTAGCGGGAGGGCCGGCGGGGAGCTGTTTTTT
j_gene: TRBJ2-2
len: 16
d_gene: TRBD2
v_gene: TRBV7-8
abundance: few

CDR3aa: CASSPGPTDTQYF
CDR3nt: TGTGCCAGTAGTCCGGGGCCTACAGATACGCAGTATTTT
j_gene: TRBJ2-3
len: 13
d_gene: NA
v_gene: TRBV19
abundance: NA

CDR3aa: CASSPRTGRGDTQYF
CDR3nt: TGTGCCAGCAGCCCCAGGACAGGCCGAGGAGATACGCAGTATTTT
j_gene: TRBJ2-3
len: 15
d_gene: TRBD1
v_gene: TRBV5-5
abundance: NA

CDR3aa: CAWSVQGTGFQPQHF
CDR3nt: TGTGCCTGGAGTGTACAAGGGACAGGGTTTCAGCCCCAGCATTTT
j_gene: TRBJ1-5
len: 15
d_gene: TRBD1
v_gene: TRBV30
abundance: NA

CDR3aa: CASEKPGSSRNEQFF
CDR3nt: TGTGCCAGCGAGAAACCCGGGAGTTCACGGAATGAGCAGTTCTTC
j_gene: TRBJ2-1
len: 15
d_gene: NA
v_gene: TRBV27
abundance: NA

CDR3aa: CATSRNRGGSTDTQYF
CDR3nt: TGTGCCACCAGCAGAAACAGGGGGGGAAGCACAGATACGCAGTATTTT
j_gene: TRBJ2-3
len: 16
d_gene: NA
v_gene: TRBV15
abundance: NA

CDR3aa: CASSKVGDSYEQYF
CDR3nt: TGTGCCAGCAGCAAAGTTGGGGACTCCTACGAGCAGTACTTC
j_gene: TRBJ2-7
len: 14
d_gene: NA
v_gene: TRBV21-1
abundance: NA

CDR3aa: CAISETPSGNTIYF
CDR3nt: TGTGCCATCAGTGAGACCCCCTCTGGAAACACCATATATTTT
j_gene: TRBJ1-3
len: 14
d_gene: NA
v_gene: TRBV10-3
abundance: NA

CDR3aa: CASSRPGSSNTGELFF
CDR3nt: TGCGCCAGCAGCCGCCCCGGGAGTTCGAACACCGGGGAGCTGTTTTTT
j_gene: TRBJ2-2
len: 16
d_gene: NA
v_gene: TRBV4-1
abundance: NA

CDR3aa: CASSDRDRDYEQYF
CDR3nt: TGTGCCAGCAGTGATCGGGACAGGGACTACGAGCAGTACTTC
j_gene: TRBJ2-7
len: 14
d_gene: TRBD1
v_gene: TRBV27
abundance: NA

CDR3aa: CASSRGQRAYEQYF
CDR3nt: TGTGCCAGCAGTCGAGGACAGAGAGCCTACGAGCAGTACTTC
j_gene: TRBJ2-7
len: 14
d_gene: NA
v_gene: TRBV6-5
abundance: NA

CDR3aa: CASSLSLENPEQFF
CDR3nt: TGTGCCAGCAGCTTAAGCTTGGAGAACCCTGAGCAGTTCTTC
j_gene: TRBJ2-1
len: 14
d_gene: NA
v_gene: TRBV7-9
abundance: NA

CDR3aa: CSVGTSYEQYF
CDR3nt: TGCAGCGTCGGGACCTCCTACGAGCAGTACTTC
j_gene: TRBJ2-7
len: 11
d_gene: NA
v_gene: TRBV29-1
abundance: NA

CDR3aa: CASSSRRLAGYEQYF
CDR3nt: TGTGCCAGCAGCTCACGGAGACTAGCGGGTTACGAGCAGTACTTC
j_gene: TRBJ2-7
len: 15
d_gene: TRBD2
v_gene: TRBV7-8
abundance: NA

CDR3aa: CASSPGLAGSGEQFF
CDR3nt: TGCGCCAGCAGCCCTGGACTAGCGGGAAGTGGTGAGCAGTTCTTC
j_gene: TRBJ2-1
len: 15
d_gene: TRBD2
v_gene: TRBV5-1
abundance: NA

CDR3aa: CASSLSRAPGGEQFF
CDR3nt: TGTGCCAGCAGCTTATCCCGGGCCCCCGGGGGTGAGCAGTTCTTC
j_gene: TRBJ2-1
len: 15
d_gene: NA
v_gene: TRBV7-9
abundance: NA

CDR3aa: CASRGLAGGFYEQYF
CDR3nt: TGTGCCAGCAGGGGACTAGCGGGAGGGTTTTACGAGCAGTACTTC
j_gene: TRBJ2-7
len: 15
d_gene: TRBD2
v_gene: TRBV28
abundance: NA

CDR3aa: CASSQVKGLAGGIQETQYF
CDR3nt: TGTGCCAGCAGCCAAGTTAAGGGACTAGCGGGAGGGATTCAAGAGACCCAGTACTTC
j_gene: TRBJ2-5
len: 19
d_gene: TRBD2
v_gene: TRBV3-1/TRBV3-2
abundance: NA

CDR3aa: CASSLSAYQETQYF
CDR3nt: TGTGCCAGCAGCCTTAGCGCCTACCAAGAGACCCAGTACTTC
j_gene: TRBJ2-5
len: 14
d_gene: NA
v_gene: TRBV3-1/TRBV3-2
abundance: NA

CDR3aa: CASSLGFGNTIYF
CDR3nt: TGTGCCAGCAGCTTAGGATTTGGAAACACCATATATTTT
j_gene: TRBJ1-3
len: 13
d_gene: NA
v_gene: TRBV13
abundance: NA

CDR3aa: CASSPKGKQPQHF
CDR3nt: TGTGCCAGCAGCCCCAAGGGGAAACAGCCCCAGCATTTT
j_gene: TRBJ1-5
len: 13
d_gene: NA
v_gene: TRBV5-5
abundance: NA

CDR3aa: CASSPGTGNSNQPQHF
CDR3nt: TGTGCCAGCAGTCCCGGGACAGGGAACTCCAATCAGCCCCAGCATTTT
j_gene: TRBJ1-5
len: 16
d_gene: TRBD1
v_gene: TRBV27
abundance: NA

CDR3aa: CASRGTGSSYEQYF
CDR3nt: TGTGCCAGCAGGGGGACAGGGAGCTCCTACGAGCAGTACTTC
j_gene: TRBJ2-7
len: 14
d_gene: TRBD1
v_gene: TRBV28
abundance: NA

CDR3aa: CASSLDLYTDTQYF
CDR3nt: TGTGCCAGCAGCTTAGACTTGTACACAGATACGCAGTATTTT
j_gene: TRBJ2-3
len: 14
d_gene: NA
v_gene: TRBV7-2
abundance: NA

CDR3aa: CSVEIGWTEAFF
CDR3nt: TGCAGCGTTGAAATCGGGTGGACTGAAGCTTTCTTT
j_gene: TRBJ1-1
len: 12
d_gene: NA
v_gene: TRBV29-1
abundance: NA

CDR3aa: CAISDRGPQETQYF
CDR3nt: TGTGCCATCAGTGACAGGGGCCCACAAGAGACCCAGTACTTC
j_gene: TRBJ2-5
len: 14
d_gene: NA
v_gene: TRBV10-3
abundance: NA

CDR3aa: CASSLENTDTQYF
CDR3nt: TGTGCCAGCAGCTTAGAGAACACAGATACGCAGTATTTT
j_gene: TRBJ2-3
len: 13
d_gene: NA
v_gene: TRBV7-9
abundance: NA